Shown below are 15 T cell receptor beta chains from a single sample sequenced in a study of PD-L1 blockade in urothelial cancer. The data were produced by immunoSEQ multiplex PCR, yet TCRdb's version contains in-frame clones alone and is incomplete. The sample holds roughly 40,000 clones; around 90% are singletons and the top ten take 6% to 8%. Time point described: peripheral blood 6 weeks after treatment start. The source was PBMCs, collected around atezolizumab (anti-PD-L1) treatment. These receptors were collected from a man in his 70s with urothelial cancer.

This chain links TRBV19 with TRBJ1-5; TRBD1 is a possible D gene (6 bases). V gave up 3 bases and J gave up 3 bases, with 12 bases separating them. Germline values: CDR1 LNHDA, CDR2 SQIVND (reference sequence). The CDR3 runs to 15 residues. CDR3 sequence (DNA): TGTGCCAGTAGTATTTTATCAGGGGACAATCAGCCCCAGCATTTT. Translated, it gives CASSILSGDNQPQHF.

This chain connects TRBV28 to TRBJ1-2; TRBD1 agrees at 7 bases. Germline CDR1 and CDR2: MDHEN and SYDVKM. The CDR3 is 13 amino acids. The J segment lost 8 bases and the V segment lost 4 bases, leaving 7 bases of the junction unmatched. CDR3 DNA: TGTGCCAGCAGTTCCGCTACAGGGGTAGGCTACACCTTC. It translates to CASSSATGVGYTF.

This clone has just a few counts. This chain links TRBV19 with TRBJ1-4; D is perhaps TRBD1 (5 bases). Germline CDR1 and CDR2: LNHDA and SQIVND (reference sequence). The CDR3 length is 16 residues. The ends were cut back, 4 bases at V and 3 bases at J, with 15 bases in the middle. CDR3 nucleotide sequence: TGTGCCAGTAGTACCCAGGGTTTATCTTCTAATGAAAAACTGTTTTTT. Encoded protein: CASSTQGLSSNEKLFF. The full variable domain, rest sourced from reference TRBV19 and TRBJ1-4, is DGGITQSPKYLFRKEGQNVTLSCEQNLNHDAMYWYRQDPGQGLRLIYYSQIVNDFQKGDIAEGYSVSREKKESFPLTVTSAQKNPTAFYLCASSTQGLSSNEKLFFGSGTQLSVL.

About this clone: The DNA is omitted, as the CDR3 cannot be located on it reliably, and the CDR3 follows TCRdb's listing. The V call is TRBV7-2, the J call TRBJ1-1; the table's D call, TRBD1, has no DNA check behind it. Germline CDR1 and CDR2: SGHTA and FQGNSA. The CDR3 numbers 14 amino acids, ends counted. CDR3 in amino acids: CASSFGSGQGEAFF.

The genes are TRBV11-1 and TRBJ2-1, with 11 bases aligning to TRBD2. CDR1 and CDR2 from the germline V gene are SGHAT and FQDESV (reference sequence). The trim removed 1 base at V and 8 bases at J, leaving 4 bases unmatched. This CDR3 comprises 15 residues. CDR3 protein: CASSLGLAGRDEQFF. The CDR3 nucleotides are TGTGCCAGCAGCTTAGGACTAGCGGGGAGAGATGAGCAGTTCTTC.

The chain links TRBV27 to TRBJ2-1, with TRBD2 identical over 13 bases. The CDR3 length is 15 residues. The V segment lost 8 bases and the J segment 6 bases; nucleotides outside the gene matches: 7. CDR1 and CDR2 from the germline V gene are MNHEY and SMNVEV (reference sequence). The chain's CDR3 is CASGSGTSGINEQFF. CDR3 sequence (DNA): TGTGCCAGCGGCTCCGGGACTAGCGGGATCAATGAGCAGTTCTTC.

The chain links TRBV28 to TRBJ2-1; 8 bases align to TRBD2. Germline V gene lookup returns CDR1 MDHEN and CDR2 SYDVKM. The V gene end was trimmed by 3 bases and the J gene end by 6 bases; junction bases not matched to a gene: 7. There are 15 residues in the CDR3. The CDR3 sequence is CASSLAGGRSNEQFF. The DNA of the CDR3 is TGTGCCAGCAGTTTGGCCGGCGGGAGGTCCAATGAGCAGTTCTTC.

In its sample, this clone was seen once. The chain carries TRBV10-3 and TRBJ2-7; 10 bases align to TRBD1. Per the germline V gene, CDR1 is ENHRY and CDR2 is SYGVKD. With 6 bases clipped from V and 5 bases from J, the junction kept 1 base outside the gene matches. The CDR3 is 12 residues long. CDR3: CAIRGTGDEQYF. The DNA for the CDR3 is TGTGCCATCAGGGGGACAGGGGACGAGCAGTACTTC.

V usage is TRBV7-8 and J usage is TRBJ2-2; 8 bases agree with TRBD2. The CDR3 spans 17 residues. Losses at the gene ends were 3 bases for V and 1 base for J; bases not matched to a gene: 7. Per the germline V gene, CDR1 is SGHVS and CDR2 is FQNEAQ. CDR3 coding DNA: TGTGCCAGCAGCTTGATGGGCAGCGGGAGGAACACCGGGGAGCTGTTTTTT. The encoded protein is CASSLMGSGRNTGELFF. The whole variable domain, filled in from reference TRBV7-8 and TRBJ2-2, reads GAGVSQSPRYKVAKRGQDVALRCDPISGHVSLFWYQQALGQGPEFLTYFQNEAQLDKSGLPSDRFFAERPEGSVSTLKIQRTQQEDSAVYLCASSLMGSGRNTGELFFGEGSRLTVL.

The chain has TRBV19 and TRBJ1-3; D not certain. V lost 8 bases, J lost 4 bases, and 9 bases lay in between. This CDR3 spans 12 amino acids. Per the germline V gene, CDR1 is LNHDA and CDR2 is SQIVND (reference sequence). In DNA, the CDR3 is TGTGCCAGTGGGAGAGAAGGAAACACCATATATTTT. Residues: CASGREGNTIYF.

The V call is TRBV6-4, the J call TRBJ2-1; 8 positions match TRBD1. The germline V gene has CDR1 MRHNA and CDR2 SNTAGT. The ends lost 8 bases at V and 2 bases at J; junction bases unmatched: 8. This CDR3 has 15 residues. CDR3 sequence: CASRTEQGAYNEQFF. The CDR3 coding sequence is TGTGCCAGCCGAACCGAACAGGGGGCCTACAATGAGCAGTTCTTC.

The chain uses TRBV7-2 and TRBJ2-7, with 12 bases aligning to TRBD1. The V gene's germline CDR1 is SGHTA and CDR2 FQGNSA. CDR3 length: 18 residues. J gave up 1 base and V 5 bases, and 12 bases lay outside the gene matches. CDR3 in amino acids: CASSRTGTGGIGSYEQYF. The CDR3 DNA is TGTGCCAGCAGCCGTACCGGGACAGGGGGCATTGGGTCCTACGAGCAGTACTTC.

The chain has TRBV10-3 and TRBJ2-2; possible D gene TRBD1, 5 bases. Germline CDR1 ENHRY, CDR2 SYGVKD. This CDR3 region has 15 residues. Deletions cut 9 bases from V and 0 bases from J, with 14 bases between. The CDR3 sequence is CAIQDRTTNTGELFF. As DNA, the CDR3 is TGTGCCATTCAAGACCGGACAACGAACACCGGGGAGCTGTTTTTT.

The chain is built from TRBV18 and TRBJ2-2; maybe TRBD1 (6 bases). There are 15 residues in the CDR3. The germline CDR1 and CDR2 sequences are KGHSH and LQKENI. V was shortened by 5 bases and J by 2 bases, with 12 bases between the two germline ends. CDR3 in amino acids: CASSTQGFNTGELFF. CDR3 nucleotides: TGTGCCAGCTCAACTCAGGGGTTTAACACCGGGGAGCTGTTTTTT.

The V and J genes are TRBV7-9 and TRBJ1-4; no definite D call. CDR3 length equals 19 residues. In germline, CDR1 is SEHNR, CDR2 FQNEAQ (reference sequence). The V and J ends lost 5 bases and 8 bases respectively, with 30 bases between them. The CDR3 sequence: CASSPQPGDHSGDKEKLFF. The CDR3 region has the DNA TGTGCCAGCAGCCCCCAGCCGGGTGACCACAGCGGGGATAAGGAAAAACTGTTTTTT.